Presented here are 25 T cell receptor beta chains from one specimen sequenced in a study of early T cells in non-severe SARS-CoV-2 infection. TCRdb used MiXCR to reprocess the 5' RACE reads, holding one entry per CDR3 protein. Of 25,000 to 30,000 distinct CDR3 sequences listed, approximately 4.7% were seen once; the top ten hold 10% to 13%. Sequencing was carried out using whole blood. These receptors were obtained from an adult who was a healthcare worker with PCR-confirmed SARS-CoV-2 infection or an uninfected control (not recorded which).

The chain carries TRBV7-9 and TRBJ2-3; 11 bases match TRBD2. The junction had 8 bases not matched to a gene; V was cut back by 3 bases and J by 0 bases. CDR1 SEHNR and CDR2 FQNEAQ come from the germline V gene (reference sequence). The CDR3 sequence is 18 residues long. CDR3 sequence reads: CASSFPTRLAGSTDTQYF. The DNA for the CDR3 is TGTGCCAGCAGCTTCCCCACCCGACTAGCGGGAAGCACAGATACGCAGTATTTT.

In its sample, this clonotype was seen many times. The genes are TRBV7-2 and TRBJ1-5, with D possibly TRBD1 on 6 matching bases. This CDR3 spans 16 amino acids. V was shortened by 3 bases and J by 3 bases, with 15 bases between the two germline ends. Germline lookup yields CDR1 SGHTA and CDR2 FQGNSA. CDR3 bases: TGTGCCAGCAGCTTGGGCCTTGGACAGTACAATCAGCCCCAGCATTTT. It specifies CASSLGLGQYNQPQHF.

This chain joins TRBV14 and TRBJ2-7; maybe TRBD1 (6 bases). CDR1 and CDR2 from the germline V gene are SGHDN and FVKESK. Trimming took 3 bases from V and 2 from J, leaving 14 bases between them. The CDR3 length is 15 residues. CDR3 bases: TGTGCCAGCAGCCAGGGGACACCGAGCCCCTACGAGCAGTACTTC. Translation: CASSQGTPSPYEQYF.

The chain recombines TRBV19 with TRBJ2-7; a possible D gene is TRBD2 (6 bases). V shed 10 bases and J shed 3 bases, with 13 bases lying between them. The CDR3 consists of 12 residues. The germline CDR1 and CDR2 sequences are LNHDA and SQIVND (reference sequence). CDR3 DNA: TGTGCCACCACGGGGGAAGACTACGAGCAGTACTTC. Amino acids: CATTGEDYEQYF.

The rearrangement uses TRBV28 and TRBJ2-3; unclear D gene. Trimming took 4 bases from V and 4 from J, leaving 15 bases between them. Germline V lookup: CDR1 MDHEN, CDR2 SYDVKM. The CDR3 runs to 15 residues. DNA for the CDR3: TGTGCCAGCAGTTCCCGCTGGAAGGGCCCAGATACGCAGTATTTT. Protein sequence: CASSSRWKGPDTQYF.

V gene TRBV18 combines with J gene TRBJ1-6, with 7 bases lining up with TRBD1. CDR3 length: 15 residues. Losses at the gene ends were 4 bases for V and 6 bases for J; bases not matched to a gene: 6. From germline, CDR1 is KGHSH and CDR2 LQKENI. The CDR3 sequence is CASSLNRDSNSPLHF. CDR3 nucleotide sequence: TGTGCCAGCTCACTTAACCGGGACAGTAATTCACCCCTCCACTTT.

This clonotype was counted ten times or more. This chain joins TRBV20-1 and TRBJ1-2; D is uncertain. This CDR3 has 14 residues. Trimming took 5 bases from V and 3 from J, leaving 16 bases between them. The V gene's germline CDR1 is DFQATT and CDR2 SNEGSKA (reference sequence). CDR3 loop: CSASTPTDYYGYTF. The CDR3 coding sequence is TGCAGTGCTTCTACTCCTACAGACTACTATGGCTACACCTTC.

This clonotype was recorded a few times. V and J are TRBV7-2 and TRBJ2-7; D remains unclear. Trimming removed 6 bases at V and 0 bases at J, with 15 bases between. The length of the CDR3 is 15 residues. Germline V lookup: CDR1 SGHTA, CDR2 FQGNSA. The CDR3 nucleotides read TGTGCCAGCAGTCGCTTGGAGAGAGGCTCCTACGAGCAGTACTTC. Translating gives CASSRLERGSYEQYF.

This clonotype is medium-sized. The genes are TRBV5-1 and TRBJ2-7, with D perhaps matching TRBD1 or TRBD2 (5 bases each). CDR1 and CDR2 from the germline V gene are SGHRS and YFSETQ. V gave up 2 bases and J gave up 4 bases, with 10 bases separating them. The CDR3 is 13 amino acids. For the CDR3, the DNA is TGCGCCAGCAGCTTCGGGACGGGTTACGAGCAGTACTTC. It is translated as CASSFGTGYEQYF. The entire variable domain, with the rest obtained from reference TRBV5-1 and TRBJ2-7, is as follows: KAGVTQTPRYLIKTRGQQVTLSCSPISGHRSVSWYQQTPGQGLQFLFEYFSETQRNKGNFPGRFSGRQFSNSRSEMNVSTLELGDSALYLCASSFGTGYEQYFGPGTRLTVT.

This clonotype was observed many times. CDR3 nucleotides: TGTGCCAGCAGCTTAGCACAGGGTCCGGATACGCAGTATTTT. Translating gives CASSLAQGPDTQYF. The chain combines TRBV7-9 with TRBJ2-3, with TRBD1 as a possible D gene (6 bases). V gave up 0 bases and J gave up 6 bases, with 10 bases separating them. From germline, CDR1 is SEHNR and CDR2 FQNEAQ (reference sequence). This CDR3 is built from 14 residues.

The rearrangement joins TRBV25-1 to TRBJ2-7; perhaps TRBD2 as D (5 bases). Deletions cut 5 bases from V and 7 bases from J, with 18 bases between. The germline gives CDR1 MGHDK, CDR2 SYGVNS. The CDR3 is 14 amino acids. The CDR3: CASSNSPGNLEQYF. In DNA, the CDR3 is TGTGCCAGCAGTAATTCCCCCGGGAACCTTGAGCAGTACTTC.

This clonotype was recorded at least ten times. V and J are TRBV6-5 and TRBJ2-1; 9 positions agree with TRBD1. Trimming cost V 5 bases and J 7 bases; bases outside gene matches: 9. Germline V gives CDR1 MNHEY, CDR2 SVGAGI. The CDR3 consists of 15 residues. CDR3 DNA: TGTGCCAGCAGTCTGTCCGGGACAGGGATGAATGAGCAGTTCTTC. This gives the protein CASSLSGTGMNEQFF.

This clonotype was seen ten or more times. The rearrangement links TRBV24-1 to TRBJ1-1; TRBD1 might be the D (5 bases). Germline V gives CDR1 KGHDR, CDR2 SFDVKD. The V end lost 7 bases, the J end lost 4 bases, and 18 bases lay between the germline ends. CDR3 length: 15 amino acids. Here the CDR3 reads CATSHPYGGSTEAFF. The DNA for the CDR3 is TGTGCCACCAGCCACCCCTATGGGGGTTCCACTGAAGCTTTCTTT.

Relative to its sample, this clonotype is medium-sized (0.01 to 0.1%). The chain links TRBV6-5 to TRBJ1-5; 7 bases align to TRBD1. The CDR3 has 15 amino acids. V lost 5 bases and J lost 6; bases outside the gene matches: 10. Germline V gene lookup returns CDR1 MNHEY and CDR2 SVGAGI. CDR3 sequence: CASSRDSLPTQPQHF. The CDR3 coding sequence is TGTGCCAGCAGTCGGGACAGCTTACCGACTCAGCCCCAGCATTTT.

CDR3 sequence: CASTTGNEQFF. The CDR3 DNA is TGTGCCAGCACCACAGGCAATGAGCAGTTCTTC. The V call is TRBV11-1, the J call TRBJ2-1; TRBD1 is a possible D gene (5 bases). The V gene's germline CDR1 is SGHAT and CDR2 FQDESV (reference sequence). There are 11 residues in the CDR3. V dropped 7 bases and J dropped 6 bases, with 7 bases sitting between them. The full variable domain, its missing parts supplied by reference TRBV11-1 and TRBJ2-1, is EAEVAQSPRYKITEKSQAVAFWCDPISGHATLYWYRQILGQGPELLVQFQDESVVDDSQLPKDRFSAERLKGVDSTLKIQPAELGDSAMYLCASTTGNEQFFGPGTRLTVL.

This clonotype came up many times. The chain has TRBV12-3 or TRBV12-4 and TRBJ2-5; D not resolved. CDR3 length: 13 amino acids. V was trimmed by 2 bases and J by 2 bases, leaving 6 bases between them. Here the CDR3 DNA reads TGTGCCAGCAGTTTAAAGGGACAAGAGACCCAGTACTTC. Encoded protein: CASSLKGQETQYF.

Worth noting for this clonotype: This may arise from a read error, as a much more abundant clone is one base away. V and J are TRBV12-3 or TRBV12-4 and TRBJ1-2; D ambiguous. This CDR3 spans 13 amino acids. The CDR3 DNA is TGTGCCAGCAGTTTGAGTCCGAGCTATAGCTACACCTTC. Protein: CASSLSPSYSYTF.

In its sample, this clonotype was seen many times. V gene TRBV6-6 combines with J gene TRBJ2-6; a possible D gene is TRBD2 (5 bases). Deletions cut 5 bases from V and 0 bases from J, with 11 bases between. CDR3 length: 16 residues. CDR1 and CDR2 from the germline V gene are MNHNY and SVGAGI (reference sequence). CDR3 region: CASSPAGTSGANVLTF. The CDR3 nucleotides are TGTGCCAGCAGTCCCGCGGGTACCTCTGGGGCCAACGTCCTGACTTTC.

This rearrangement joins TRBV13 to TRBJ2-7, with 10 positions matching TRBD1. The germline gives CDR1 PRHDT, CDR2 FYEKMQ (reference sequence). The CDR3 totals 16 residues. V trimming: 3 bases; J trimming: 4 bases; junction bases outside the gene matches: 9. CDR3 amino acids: CASSLAGTGELYEQYF. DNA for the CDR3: TGTGCCAGCAGCTTGGCCGGGACAGGGGAATTATACGAGCAGTACTTC.

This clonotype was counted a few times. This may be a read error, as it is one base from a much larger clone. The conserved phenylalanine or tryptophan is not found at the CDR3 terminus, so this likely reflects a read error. The CDR3 region is CASSSGQALLRNTEAFL. DNA of the CDR3: TGTGCCAGCAGCTCTGGACAGGCTCTTCTAAGGAACACTGAAGCTTTCCTT. V is TRBV5-4 and J is TRBJ1-1, with 7 positions matching TRBD1. V was pared by 3 bases and J by 1 base, with 12 bases of the junction left unmatched. The CDR3 length is 17 residues. Germline V gene lookup returns CDR1 SGHNT and CDR2 YYREEE (reference sequence).

CDR3 protein: CSARDTAGRLYEQYF. DNA of the CDR3: TGCAGTGCTAGAGATACGGCGGGACGACTTTACGAGCAGTACTTC. This rearrangement joins TRBV20-1 to TRBJ2-7, with D possibly matching TRBD2 (6 bases). CDR1 is DFQATT, CDR2 SNEGSKA, per germline (reference sequence). The CDR3 runs to 15 residues. Trimming left V 0 bases short and J 4 bases short, with 16 bases between.

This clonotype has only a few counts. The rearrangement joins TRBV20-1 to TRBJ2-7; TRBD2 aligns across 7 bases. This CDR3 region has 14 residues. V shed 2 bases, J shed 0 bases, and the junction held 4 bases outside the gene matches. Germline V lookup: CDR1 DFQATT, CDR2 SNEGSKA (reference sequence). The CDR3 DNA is TGCAGTGCTAGAAGCGGGGCGCGCTCCTACGAGCAGTACTTC. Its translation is CSARSGARSYEQYF.

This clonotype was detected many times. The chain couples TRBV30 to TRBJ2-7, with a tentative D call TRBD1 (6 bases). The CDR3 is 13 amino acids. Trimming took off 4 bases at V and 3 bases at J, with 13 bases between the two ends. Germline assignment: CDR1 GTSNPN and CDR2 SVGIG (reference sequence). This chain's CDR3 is CAWTRDKIYEQYF. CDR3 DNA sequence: TGTGCCTGGACCCGGGACAAGATCTACGAGCAGTACTTC.

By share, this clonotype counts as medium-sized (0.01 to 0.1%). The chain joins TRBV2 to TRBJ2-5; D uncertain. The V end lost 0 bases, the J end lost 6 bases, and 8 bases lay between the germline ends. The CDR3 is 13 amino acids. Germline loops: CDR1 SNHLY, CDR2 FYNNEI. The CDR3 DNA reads TGTGCCAGCAGTGAAGCAAGGACCCAGACCCAGTACTTC. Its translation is CASSEARTQTQYF.

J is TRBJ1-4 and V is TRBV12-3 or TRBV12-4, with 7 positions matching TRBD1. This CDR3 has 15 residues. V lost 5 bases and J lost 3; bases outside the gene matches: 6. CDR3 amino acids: CASSPRQGANEKLFF. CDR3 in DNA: TGTGCCAGCAGTCCTAGACAGGGTGCTAATGAAAAACTGTTTTTT.